A selection of T cell receptor beta chains follows, all from one sample in a study of vaccination effects on CD4 cells after COVID-19. The antigens these receptors bind are not known. Only in-frame clones appear in the TCRdb table, and some are missing; sequencing was by immunoSEQ multiplex PCR. Of fewer than 30,000 clones in the sample, approximately 83% are singletons; the top ten hold over 9%. The sequencing used CD4+ T cells from PBMCs cultured with HCoV-NL63 spike peptides, collected before COVID-19 vaccination. The origin of the receptors is a human donor who received a COVID-19 vaccine. The CDR3 runs from the conserved cysteine through the conserved F or W. A D gene is named only where the DNA matches it firmly. Only part of the rows carry a size: once, few, many, or a class if the clone is expanded.

>TRBD2|.|TRBJ2-5|TRBV15
TGTGCCACCAGCAATCGCGGGGGAGGGGAAACCCAGTACTTC
CATSNRGGGETQYF
>.|.|TRBJ1-2|TRBV20-1
TGCAGTGCTAGAGATGATGGCTACACCTTC
CSARDDGYTF
>.|once|TRBJ1-2|TRBV25-1
TGTGCCAGCAGTGAATTTCAGGGAGTCTATGGCTACACCTTC
CASSEFQGVYGYTF
>TRBD2|.|TRBJ2-7|TRBV10-3
TGTGCCATCAGTAACCTGGGGACTAGCGGCTACGAGCAGTACTTC
CAISNLGTSGYEQYF
>TRBD1|.|TRBJ1-6|TRBV5-5
TGTGCCAGCAGCACAGAGGGACAGCCTAATTCACCCCTCCACTTT
CASSTEGQPNSPLHF
>.|.|TRBJ2-1|TRBV2
TGTGCCAGCAGTGCCGCGGCCTCCTACAATGAGCAGTTCTTC
CASSAAASYNEQFF
>.|.|TRBJ1-2|TRBV18
TGTGCCAGCTCACCACAGGGGAGGAACTATGGCTACACCTTC
CASSPQGRNYGYTF
>.|.|TRBJ1-2|TRBV5-5
TGTGCCAGCAGCTCGGCTCTAACAGCTAACTATGGCTACACCTTC
CASSSALTANYGYTF
>.|.|TRBJ2-2|TRBV13
TGTGCCAGCAGAGAAACCGGGGAGCTGTTTTTT
CASRETGELFF
>TRBD2|.|TRBJ2-3|TRBV2
TGTGCCAGCAGTGAAGGGGTCGGGGGGGCCAGCACAGATACGCAGTATTTT
CASSEGVGGASTDTQYF
>.|.|TRBJ2-3|TRBV4-1
TGCGCCAGCAGCCAACGTAGAACTAACGGAGATACGCAGTATTTT
CASSQRRTNGDTQYF
>.|.|TRBJ2-3|TRBV5-5
TGTGCCAGCAGCTTGCCGGGACACCCAGATACGCAGTATTTT
CASSLPGHPDTQYF
>TRBD2|.|TRBJ2-2|TRBV9
TGTGCCAGCACTAGCGGTCCCTCCGGGGAGCTGTTTTTT
CASTSGPSGELFF
>.|.|TRBJ2-2|TRBV5-1
TGCGCCAGCAGCTTAGACCAGGGTAACACCGGGGAGCTGTTTTTT
CASSLDQGNTGELFF
>.|.|TRBJ2-6|TRBV15
TGTGCCACCAGCAGTAGGACAGAGGGTGGTGGGGCCAACGTCCTGACTTTC
CATSSRTEGGGANVLTF
>.|.|TRBJ1-2|TRBV6-6
TGTGCCAGCAGTCCGCGGGGTATCGGCTATGGCTACACCTTC
CASSPRGIGYGYTF
>.|once|TRBJ1-1|TRBV6-5
TGTGCCAGCAGTCCGGGCAGGGGTCGCACTGAAGCTTTCTTT
CASSPGRGRTEAFF
>TRBD2|few|TRBJ2-2|TRBV14
TGTGCCAGCAGTCTTACTAGCGGGAGGGCGACCGGGGAGCTGTTTTTT
CASSLTSGRATGELFF
>.|.|TRBJ1-1|TRBV5-1
TGCGCCAGCAGCTTGGGTATGGGACCGCAAGGGGCTTTCTTT
CASSLGMGPQGAFF
>.|few|TRBJ1-5|TRBV2
TGTGCCAGCAGTGAAGGGGGACCCCAGCATTTT
CASSEGGPQHF
>.|.|TRBJ1-2|TRBV7-2
TGTGCCAGCAGCTTAGCTCTTAGAGGCGACTATGGCTACACCTTC
CASSLALRGDYGYTF
>TRBD2|once|TRBJ2-1|TRBV7-2
TGTGCCAGCAGCTTAGGGGGGACTAGCGGATGGAATGAGCAGTTCTTC
CASSLGGTSGWNEQFF
>.|.|TRBJ2-3|TRBV5-6
TGTGCCAGCAGTCTCCGGGCCGATAAATCAGATACGCAGTATTTT
CASSLRADKSDTQYF
>TRBD1|.|TRBJ1-2|TRBV27
TGTGCCAGCAGTTGGACCGGGACAGGGGGATATGGCTACACCTTC
CASSWTGTGGYGYTF
>.|.|TRBJ1-5|TRBV19
TGTGCCAGTAGTGTACCTAGGGGGGGCTCACTCAGCAATCAGCCCCAGCATTTT
CASSVPRGGSLSNQPQHF
>.|.|TRBJ1-5|TRBV19
TGTGCCAGTAGTATAGTCGGGAGCAATCAGCCCCAGCATTTT
CASSIVGSNQPQHF
>TRBD2|few|TRBJ2-3|TRBV10-3
TGTGCCATCAGTGAGTTAGGGCTAGCGGGGGGGCCGCCGTCAGATACGCAGTATTTT
CAISELGLAGGPPSDTQYF
>TRBD1|.|TRBJ2-7|TRBV5-1
TGCGCCAGCAGCTTTAGCATGGGACAGGGGGCCCACTACTTC
CASSFSMGQGAHYF
>.|once|TRBJ2-5|TRBV25-1
TGTGCCAGCAGTAGGAGAACGGGAGAGACCCAGTACTTC
CASSRRTGETQYF
>TRBD2|.|TRBJ2-2|TRBV3-1/TRBV3-2
TGTGCCAGCAGCCAAGAAGCGGGACTAGCGGTGGGTACGGGGTACACCGGGGAGCTGTTTTTT
CASSQEAGLAVGTGYTGELFF
>.|.|TRBJ1-1|TRBV10-1
TGCGCCAGCAGTGAGTTGTTGAACACTGAAGCTTTCTTT
CASSELLNTEAFF
>TRBD1|.|TRBJ2-7|TRBV5-1
TGCGCCAGCAGACGGGGACAGGGGAACGAGCAGTACTTC
CASRRGQGNEQYF
>TRBD2|.|TRBJ2-1|TRBV18
TGTGCCAGCTCACCTCGGGGGGGCGTGGGAAATGAGCAGTTCTTC
CASSPRGGVGNEQFF
>.|.|TRBJ2-1|TRBV10-3
TGTGCCATCAATAAGGACAGAGAGCAGTTCTTC
CAINKDREQFF